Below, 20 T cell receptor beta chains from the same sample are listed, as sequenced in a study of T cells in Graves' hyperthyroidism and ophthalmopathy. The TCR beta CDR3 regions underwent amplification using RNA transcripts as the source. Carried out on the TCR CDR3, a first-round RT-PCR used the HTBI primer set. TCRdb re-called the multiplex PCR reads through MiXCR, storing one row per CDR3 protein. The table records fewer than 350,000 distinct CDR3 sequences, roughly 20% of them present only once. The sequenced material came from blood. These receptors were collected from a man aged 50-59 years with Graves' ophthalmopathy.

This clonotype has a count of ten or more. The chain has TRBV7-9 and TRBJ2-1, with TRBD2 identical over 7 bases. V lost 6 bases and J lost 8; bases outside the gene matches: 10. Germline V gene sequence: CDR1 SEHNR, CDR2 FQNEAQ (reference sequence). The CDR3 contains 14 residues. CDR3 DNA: TGTGCCAGCAGGCCCGGGGGGAGAGGGGATGAGCAGTTCTTC. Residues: CASRPGGRGDEQFF.

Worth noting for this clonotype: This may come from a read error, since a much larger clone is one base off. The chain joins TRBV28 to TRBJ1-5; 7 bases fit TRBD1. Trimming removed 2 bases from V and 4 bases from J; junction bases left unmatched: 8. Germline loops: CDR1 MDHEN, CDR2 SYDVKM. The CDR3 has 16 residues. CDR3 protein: CASSLGKKGANQPQHF. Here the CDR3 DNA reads TGTGCCAGCAGTTTAGGTAAGAAGGGGGCGAATCAGCCCCAGCATTTT.

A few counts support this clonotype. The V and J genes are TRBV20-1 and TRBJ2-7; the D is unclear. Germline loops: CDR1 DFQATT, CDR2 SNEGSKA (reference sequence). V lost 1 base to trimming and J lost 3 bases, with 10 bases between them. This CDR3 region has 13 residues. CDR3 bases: TGCAGTGCTAGAGTTCCGGGTATCTACGAGCAGTACTTC. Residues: CSARVPGIYEQYF.

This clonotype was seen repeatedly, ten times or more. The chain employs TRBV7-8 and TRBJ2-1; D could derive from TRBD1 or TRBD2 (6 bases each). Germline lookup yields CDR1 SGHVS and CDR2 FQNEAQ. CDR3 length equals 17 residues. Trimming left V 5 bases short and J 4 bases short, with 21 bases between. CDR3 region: CASSALKGGGWYNEQFF. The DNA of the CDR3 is TGTGCCAGCAGCGCCCTTAAGGGGGGCGGATGGTACAATGAGCAGTTCTTC. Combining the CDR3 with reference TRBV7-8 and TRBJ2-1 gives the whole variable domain GAGVSQSPRYKVAKRGQDVALRCDPISGHVSLFWYQQALGQGPEFLTYFQNEAQLDKSGLPSDRFFAERPEGSVSTLKIQRTQQEDSAVYLCASSALKGGGWYNEQFFGPGTRLTVL.

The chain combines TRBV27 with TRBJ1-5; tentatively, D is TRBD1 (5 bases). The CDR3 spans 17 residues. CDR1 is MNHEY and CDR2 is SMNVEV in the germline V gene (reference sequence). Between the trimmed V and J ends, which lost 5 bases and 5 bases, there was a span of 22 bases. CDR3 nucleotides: TGTGCCAGCAGTCTCACCGCTTCGGGCAGGGCCGATCAGCCCCAGCATTTT. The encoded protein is CASSLTASGRADQPQHF.

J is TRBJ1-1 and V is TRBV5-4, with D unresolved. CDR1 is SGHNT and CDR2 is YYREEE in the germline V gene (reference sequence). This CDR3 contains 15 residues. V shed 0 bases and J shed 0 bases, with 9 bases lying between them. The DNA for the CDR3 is TGTGCCAGCAGCTTGGCCTGGGAGATGAACACTGAAGCTTTCTTT. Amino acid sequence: CASSLAWEMNTEAFF.

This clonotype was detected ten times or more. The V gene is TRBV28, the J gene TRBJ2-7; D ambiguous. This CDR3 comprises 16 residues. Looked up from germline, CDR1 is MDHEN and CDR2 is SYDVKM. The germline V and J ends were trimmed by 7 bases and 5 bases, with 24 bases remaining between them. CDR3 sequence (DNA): TGTGCCAGCATAAATTTTCCCCTGTTTGGGTGCCACGAGCAGTACTTC. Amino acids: CASINFPLFGCHEQYF. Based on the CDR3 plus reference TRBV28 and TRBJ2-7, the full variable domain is DVKVTQSSRYLVKRTGEKVFLECVQDMDHENMFWYRQDPGLGLRLIYFSYDVKMKEKGDIPEGYSVSREKKERFSLILESASTNQTSMYLCASINFPLFGCHEQYFGPGTRLTVT.

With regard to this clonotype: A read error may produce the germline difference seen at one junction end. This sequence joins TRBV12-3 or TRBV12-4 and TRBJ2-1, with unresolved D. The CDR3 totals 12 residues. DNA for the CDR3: TGTGCCAGCAGCCGACTGGCCAATGGGCAGTTCTTC. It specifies CASSRLANGQFF.

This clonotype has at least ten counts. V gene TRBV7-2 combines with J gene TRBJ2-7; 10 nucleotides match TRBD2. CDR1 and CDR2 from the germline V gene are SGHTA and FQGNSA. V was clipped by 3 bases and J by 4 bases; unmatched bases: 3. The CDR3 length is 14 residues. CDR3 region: CASSLASGSYEQYF. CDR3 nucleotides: TGTGCCAGCAGCTTGGCTAGCGGGAGTTACGAGCAGTACTTC.

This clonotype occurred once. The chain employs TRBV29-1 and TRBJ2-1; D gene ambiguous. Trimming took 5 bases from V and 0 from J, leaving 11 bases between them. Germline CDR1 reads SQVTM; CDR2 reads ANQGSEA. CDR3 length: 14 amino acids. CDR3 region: CSVHPHSSYNEQFF. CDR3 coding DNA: TGCAGCGTTCATCCGCACAGCTCCTACAATGAGCAGTTCTTC.

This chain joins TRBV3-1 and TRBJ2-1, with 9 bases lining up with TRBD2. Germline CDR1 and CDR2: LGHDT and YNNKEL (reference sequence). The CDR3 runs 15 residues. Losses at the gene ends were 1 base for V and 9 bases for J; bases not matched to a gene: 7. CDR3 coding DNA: TGTGCCAGCAGCCAAGGGGGTAGCGGGAGAGGTGAGCAGTTCTTC. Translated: CASSQGGSGRGEQFF.

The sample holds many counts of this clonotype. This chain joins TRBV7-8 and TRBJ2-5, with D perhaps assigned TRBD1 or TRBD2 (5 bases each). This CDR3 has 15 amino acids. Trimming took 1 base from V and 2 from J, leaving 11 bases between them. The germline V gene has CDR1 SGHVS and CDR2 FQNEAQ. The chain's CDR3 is CASSLDLGRQETQYF. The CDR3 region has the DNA TGTGCCAGCAGCTTAGATTTGGGACGGCAAGAGACCCAGTACTTC.

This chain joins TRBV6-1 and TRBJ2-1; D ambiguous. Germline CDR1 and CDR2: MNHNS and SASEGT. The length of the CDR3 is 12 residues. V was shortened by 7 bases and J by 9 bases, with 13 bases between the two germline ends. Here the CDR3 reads CASTDETGEQFF. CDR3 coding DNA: TGTGCCAGCACAGACGAAACCGGTGAGCAGTTCTTC.

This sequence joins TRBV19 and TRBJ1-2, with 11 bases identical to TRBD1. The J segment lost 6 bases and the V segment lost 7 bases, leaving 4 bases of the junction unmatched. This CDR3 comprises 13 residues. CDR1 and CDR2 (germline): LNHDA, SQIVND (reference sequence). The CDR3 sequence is CASKDRGRDGYTF. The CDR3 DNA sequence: TGTGCCAGTAAGGACAGGGGGCGAGATGGCTACACCTTC.

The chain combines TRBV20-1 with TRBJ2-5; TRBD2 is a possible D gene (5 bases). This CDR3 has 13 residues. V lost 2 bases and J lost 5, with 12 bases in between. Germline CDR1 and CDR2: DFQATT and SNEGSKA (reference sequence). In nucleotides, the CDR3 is TGCAGTGCTAGACCGCCGGGGTGGGAGACCCAGTACTTC. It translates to CSARPPGWETQYF.

CDR3 sequence (DNA): TGCGCCAGCAGCCCTGACCCGGCAGCCAAAAACATTCAGTACTTC. Amino acids: CASSPDPAAKNIQYF. The chain recombines TRBV4-1 with TRBJ2-4; D is unclear. The CDR3 has 15 residues. Germline values: CDR1 MGHRA, CDR2 YSYEKL. Trimming cost V 4 bases and J 0 bases, with 10 bases left between them.

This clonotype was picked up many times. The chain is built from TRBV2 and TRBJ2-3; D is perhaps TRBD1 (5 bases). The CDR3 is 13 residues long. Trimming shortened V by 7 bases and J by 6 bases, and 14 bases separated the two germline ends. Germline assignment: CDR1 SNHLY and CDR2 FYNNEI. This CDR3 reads CASNRIRADTQYF. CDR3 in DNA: TGTGCCAGCAATCGAATCAGGGCGGATACGCAGTATTTT.

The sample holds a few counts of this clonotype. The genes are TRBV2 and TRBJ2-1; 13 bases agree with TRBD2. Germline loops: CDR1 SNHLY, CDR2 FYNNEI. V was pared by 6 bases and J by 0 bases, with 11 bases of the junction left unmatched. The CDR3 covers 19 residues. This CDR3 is CASRRELAGGRSSYNEQFF. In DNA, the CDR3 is TGTGCCAGCAGGAGAGAACTAGCGGGAGGGCGGAGCTCCTACAATGAGCAGTTCTTC.

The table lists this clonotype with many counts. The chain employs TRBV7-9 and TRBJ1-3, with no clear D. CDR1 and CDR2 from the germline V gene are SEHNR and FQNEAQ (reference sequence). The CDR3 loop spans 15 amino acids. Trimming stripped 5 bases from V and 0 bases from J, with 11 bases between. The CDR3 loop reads CASSPGPNSGNTIYF. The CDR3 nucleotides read TGTGCCAGCAGCCCCGGACCGAACTCTGGAAACACCATATATTTT.

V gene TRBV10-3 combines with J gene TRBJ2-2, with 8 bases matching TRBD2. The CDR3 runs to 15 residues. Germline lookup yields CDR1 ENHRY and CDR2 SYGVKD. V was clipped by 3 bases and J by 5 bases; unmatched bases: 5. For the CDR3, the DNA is TGTGCCATCAGTGACGGGCCTAGCGGGACCGGGGAGCTGTTTTTT. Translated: CAISDGPSGTGELFF.